These 26 T cell receptor beta chains share one sample of origin, sequenced in a study of beta chain features in type 1 diabetes. Whole-study findings and limits: Among patients with Type 1 diabetes, TCRB CDR3s were moderately but significantly shorter in every one of the four CD4+ subsets.

Their antigens remain unidentified. Reverse transcription of all isolated RNA meant that expressed TCRB transcripts were sequenced. Sequencing used immunoSEQ multiplex PCR; TCRdb keeps in-frame clones, though not all of them. Of about 29,000 clones listed, less than 70% are singletons. Material for sequencing was Tregs from blood. Source of these receptors: a woman between 18 and 29 years old with type 1 diabetes.

This chain connects TRBV7-6 to TRBJ2-3; 11 bases line up with TRBD2. The germline V gene encodes CDR1 SGHVS and CDR2 FNYEAQ. Germline trimming cut 7 bases from V and 4 bases from J; bases unmatched to any gene: 10. The CDR3 covers 16 residues. The CDR3 DNA is TGTGCCAGCAACCCCCTTAGCGGGAGGGGCGCAGATACGCAGTATTTT. Translation: CASNPLSGRGADTQYF.

The V and J genes are TRBV7-3 and TRBJ1-5; TRBD1 is a possible D gene (6 bases). Germline loops: CDR1 SGHTA, CDR2 FQGTGA. Trimming left V 1 base short and J 2 bases short, with 12 bases between. CDR3 length: 16 amino acids. The CDR3 spells CASSLNPRQGNQPQHF. The CDR3 DNA sequence: TGTGCCAGCAGCTTAAACCCGAGACAGGGCAATCAGCCCCAGCATTTT.

Only a few counts were recorded for this clone. V gene TRBV28 combines with J gene TRBJ2-5; TRBD1 is a possible D gene (6 bases). With 5 bases removed from V and 4 bases from J, the gap between germline ends came to 23 bases. CDR3 length: 17 amino acids. Germline V gene lookup returns CDR1 MDHEN and CDR2 SYDVKM. In DNA, the CDR3 is TGTGCCAGCAGTGTCGCTCGTGGACAGCCTGGGGGAGAGACCCAGTACTTC. Amino acids: CASSVARGQPGGETQYF.

This clone was seen more than once but under ten times. The J gene is TRBJ2-5, the V gene TRBV11-2; D might be TRBD2 (5 bases). CDR1 and CDR2 (germline): SGHAT, FQNNGV. The CDR3 spans 12 residues. V was cut by 6 bases and J by 5 bases, with 10 bases left in between. CDR3 DNA sequence: TGTGCCAGCAGGGGAGCTGGGGAGACCCAGTACTTC. It translates to CASRGAGETQYF.

This clone was seen more than once but under ten times. CDR3: CASSQDGRTDTQYF. The CDR3 DNA reads TGTGCCAGCAGCCAAGATGGTCGGACAGATACGCAGTATTTT. The rearrangement joins TRBV14 to TRBJ2-3; D uncertain. V lost 0 bases and J 3 bases, leaving 7 bases between the germline ends. Germline loops: CDR1 SGHDN, CDR2 FVKESK. This CDR3 region has 14 residues.

This clone is medium-sized in the sample. This chain links TRBV19 with TRBJ1-2; D may be TRBD1 (6 bases). CDR3 length equals 14 residues. Germline CDR1 is LNHDA and CDR2 is SQIVND (reference sequence). V was clipped by 3 bases and J by 1 base, with 9 bases between them. The CDR3 sequence: CASSMIGGNYGYTF. Written as DNA, the CDR3 is TGTGCCAGTAGTATGATAGGGGGTAACTATGGCTACACCTTC. The full variable domain, completed using reference TRBV19 and TRBJ1-2, is DGGITQSPKYLFRKEGQNVTLSCEQNLNHDAMYWYRQDPGQGLRLIYYSQIVNDFQKGDIAEGYSVSREKKESFPLTVTSAQKNPTAFYLCASSMIGGNYGYTFGSGTRLTVV.

CDR3 nucleotide sequence: TGTGCCAGCAGCAAAAGGGGTGAGGGCAGGGAGGATGGCTACACCTTC. It is translated as CASSKRGEGREDGYTF. The chain uses TRBV21-1 and TRBJ1-2. TRBV21-1 is labeled a pseudogene. The CDR3 sequence is 16 residues long.

This clone was detected only a few times. This chain joins TRBV5-4 and TRBJ2-3; 9 nucleotides match TRBD2. The CDR3 is 14 residues long. V lost 2 bases and J lost 6; bases outside the gene matches: 4. Germline V CDR1 and CDR2: SGHNT, YYREEE (reference sequence). CDR3: CASSFGLAGDTQYF. CDR3 nucleotide sequence: TGTGCCAGCAGCTTTGGGCTAGCGGGGGATACGCAGTATTTT.

The CDR3 loop is CASSLGTSGTDTQYF. For the CDR3, the DNA is TGTGCCAGCAGCTTAGGGACTAGCGGCACAGATACGCAGTATTTT. The chain combines TRBV11-3 with TRBJ2-3; TRBD2 matches 9 bases. Germline V lookup: CDR1 SGHNT, CDR2 YENEEA. The CDR3 contains 15 residues. Trimming cost V 1 base and J 1 base; bases outside gene matches: 0.

V gene TRBV6-5 combines with J gene TRBJ2-7; TRBD2 agrees at 10 bases. The CDR3 totals 14 residues. Germline CDR1 MNHEY, CDR2 SVGAGI. Trimming took 4 bases from V and 2 from J; bases not matched to a gene: 2. The CDR3 DNA reads TGTGCCAGCAGTTTAGCGGGAGGTACCTACGAGCAGTACTTC. Encoded protein: CASSLAGGTYEQYF.

The chain is built from TRBV18 and TRBJ1-6; D is unresolved. Trimming took off 5 bases at V and 8 bases at J, with 7 bases between the two ends. This CDR3 region has 12 residues. Germline values: CDR1 KGHSH, CDR2 LQKENI. CDR3 amino acids: CASSIRDSPLHF. In DNA form, the CDR3 reads TGTGCCAGCTCAATTCGGGATTCACCCCTCCACTTT.

V usage is TRBV18 and J usage is TRBJ2-5, with 10 bases fitting TRBD1. The J call may be wrong; the DNA end is better matched by TRBJ2-7. CDR3 size: 17 residues. The germline V gene has CDR1 KGHSH and CDR2 LQKENI. The CDR3 spells CASSQWGQRTGGHEQYF. The CDR3 DNA is TGTGCCAGCTCACAGTGGGGCCAGCGGACAGGGGGTCACGAGCAGTACTTC.

The chain is built from TRBV7-8 and TRBJ2-7, with TRBD2 as a possible D gene (6 bases). This CDR3 is 13 amino acids long. The germline V gene has CDR1 SGHVS and CDR2 FQNEAQ. V was shortened by 1 base and J by 2 bases, with 6 bases between the two germline ends. This chain's CDR3 is CASSLGLAYEQYV. CDR3 nucleotide sequence: TGTGCCAGCAGCTTAGGACTAGCCTACGAGCAGTACGTC.

The gene calls are TRBV19 and TRBJ1-2; tentative D call: TRBD1 (6 bases). This CDR3 has 14 amino acids. V lost 5 bases, J lost 0 bases, and 10 bases lay in between. Germline V gene lookup returns CDR1 LNHDA and CDR2 SQIVND (reference sequence). CDR3 DNA: TGTGCCAGTAGTCCAGGGGTGGCTAACTATGGCTACACCTTC. This translates into CASSPGVANYGYTF. The full variable domain, completed using reference TRBV19 and TRBJ1-2, is DGGITQSPKYLFRKEGQNVTLSCEQNLNHDAMYWYRQDPGQGLRLIYYSQIVNDFQKGDIAEGYSVSREKKESFPLTVTSAQKNPTAFYLCASSPGVANYGYTFGSGTRLTVV.

The chain links TRBV10-2 to TRBJ2-7; 11 bases align to TRBD2. Germline assignment: CDR1 WSHSY and CDR2 SAAADI. CDR3 length: 14 amino acids. V was pared by 4 bases and J by 7 bases, with 6 bases of the junction left unmatched. The CDR3 spells CASSALAGVREQYF. Written as DNA, the CDR3 is TGCGCCAGCAGTGCACTAGCGGGAGTTAGGGAGCAGTACTTC.

This clone came up once. The rearrangement joins TRBV5-4 to TRBJ2-7, with 7 bases lining up with TRBD2. V gave up 0 bases and J gave up 2 bases; unmatched junction bases: 2. This CDR3 has 14 amino acids. The germline CDR1 and CDR2 sequences are SGHNT and YYREEE (reference sequence). CDR3: CASSLGREAYEQYF. The DNA of the CDR3 is TGTGCCAGCAGCTTGGGACGGGAGGCCTACGAGCAGTACTTC.

The chain couples TRBV18 to TRBJ2-1; 8 bases line up with TRBD2. Germline values: CDR1 KGHSH, CDR2 LQKENI. With 6 bases clipped from V and 8 bases from J, the junction kept 9 bases outside the gene matches. The CDR3 runs to 14 residues. The CDR3 region is CASSPSGTRDEQFF. For the CDR3, the DNA is TGTGCCAGCTCTCCCTCCGGGACTAGAGATGAGCAGTTCTTC.

This clone was found a few times. The rearrangement uses TRBV4-3 and TRBJ2-3; 8 nucleotides align to TRBD1. Germline V gene data show CDR1 as LGHNA and CDR2 as YSLEER. This CDR3 region has 16 residues. V was clipped by 0 bases and J by 1 base; unmatched bases: 3. The CDR3 region is CASSQDWGQGTDTQYF. The CDR3 DNA is TGCGCCAGCAGCCAAGATTGGGGACAGGGCACAGATACGCAGTATTTT.

The chain links TRBV4-3 to TRBJ2-3; TRBD2 aligns across 8 bases. Germline assignment: CDR1 LGHNA and CDR2 YSLEER. The ends lost 4 bases at V and 5 bases at J; junction bases unmatched: 8. This CDR3 spans 15 amino acids. CDR3 sequence reads: CASSRESGSLDTQYF. The CDR3 bases are TGCGCCAGCAGCCGCGAGAGCGGGAGCTTAGATACGCAGTATTTT.

CDR3 residues: CASSLVRTGRNTEAFF. The CDR3 DNA reads TGTGCCAGCAGTTTAGTAAGGACAGGACGGAACACTGAAGCTTTCTTT. The chain uses TRBV28 and TRBJ1-1, with TRBD1 matching 7 bases. The CDR3 extends over 16 amino acids. Trimming cost V 2 bases and J 1 base; bases outside gene matches: 7. Germline loops: CDR1 MDHEN, CDR2 SYDVKM.

This clone turned up a few times. The chain carries TRBV9 and TRBJ1-3; TRBD1 might be the D (6 bases). The CDR3 has 18 residues. Trimming cost V 4 bases and J 0 bases, with 20 bases left between them. Germline V lookup: CDR1 SGDLS, CDR2 YYNGEE. CDR3 region: CASSRRGGQTNSGNTIYF. The CDR3 DNA sequence: TGTGCCAGCAGCAGGCGGGGGGGCCAAACCAACTCTGGAAACACCATATATTTT. The full variable domain, with the rest looked up from reference TRBV9 and TRBJ1-3, is DSGVTQTPKHLITATGQRVTLRCSPRSGDLSVYWYQQSLDQGLQFLIQYYNGEERAKGNILERFSAQQFPDLHSELNLSSLELGDSALYFCASSRRGGQTNSGNTIYFGEGSWLTVV.

The chain has TRBV5-1 and TRBJ2-1; 8 bases align to TRBD2. CDR1 and CDR2 (germline): SGHRS, YFSETQ. J gave up 13 bases and V 0 bases, and 6 bases lay outside the gene matches. This CDR3 comprises 13 residues. This CDR3 reads CASSLDYGGGQFF. In DNA form, the CDR3 reads TGCGCCAGCAGCTTGGACTACGGGGGGGGCCAGTTCTTC.

This clone was counted between two and nine times. This chain links TRBV6-5 with TRBJ1-2; TRBD1 aligns across 8 bases. The germline V gene encodes CDR1 MNHEY and CDR2 SVGAGI. This CDR3 has 13 residues. V lost 2 bases and J lost 11; bases outside the gene matches: 7. DNA for the CDR3: TGTGCCAGCAGTTACACACCAGGGGGCCGTTACACCTTC. It is translated as CASSYTPGGRYTF.

This clone was seen only once. This rearrangement joins TRBV6-6 to TRBJ1-2, with 8 bases identical to TRBD1. V gave up 2 bases and J gave up 4 bases; unmatched junction bases: 6. This CDR3 has 15 amino acids. Germline CDR1 reads MNHNY; CDR2 reads SVGAGI (reference sequence). The CDR3 reads CASSYRTGLFYGYTF. CDR3 coding DNA: TGTGCCAGCAGTTACCGGACAGGGCTATTCTATGGCTACACCTTC.

This chain joins TRBV29-1 and TRBJ2-3; D is possibly TRBD2 (5 bases). In germline, CDR1 is SQVTM, CDR2 ANQGSEA. This CDR3 region has 14 residues. Trimming pared 6 bases from V and 2 bases from J, leaving 15 bases between. The CDR3 nucleotides are TGCAGCGTCGCGGACTCGGGCCTCACAGATACGCAGTATTTT. Translation gives CSVADSGLTDTQYF.

This clone has only a few counts. V and J are TRBV29-1 and TRBJ1-1; no reliable D call. The V and J ends lost 3 bases and 6 bases respectively, with 23 bases between them. The CDR3 has 16 amino acids. Germline V gene lookup returns CDR1 SQVTM and CDR2 ANQGSEA. The CDR3 DNA is TGCAGCGTTGAGCTAGGGAAGGGAGGCACTTTGGCTGAAGCTTTCTTT. Its protein is CSVELGKGGTLAEAFF.